This is a list of T cell receptor beta chains from one sample in a study of vaccination effects on CD4 cells after COVID-19. These TCRs are of unknown antigen specificity. Assay: immunoSEQ multiplex PCR; the TCRdb copy retains only in-frame clones and omits some. In the table there are 30,000 or so clones, less than 85% of which are singletons. The input for sequencing was CD4+ T cells from PBMCs cultured with HCoV-NL63 spike peptides, taken after COVID-19 vaccination. These receptors all stem from a human donor who received a COVID-19 vaccine. Each CDR3 is given with its conserved first and last residue. D genes are given only for firm matches. Size is omitted from some rows. Given values are once, few, many or a class for expanded clones.

V gene,J gene,clone size,D gene,CDR3 protein,CDR3 DNA
TRBV18,TRBJ1-2,-,TRBD1,CASSPGQGANYGYTF,TGTGCCAGCTCACCAGGTCAGGGGGCGAACTATGGCTACACCTTC
TRBV6-2/TRBV6-3,TRBJ2-7,-,-,CASSPARPDRRLYEQYF,TGTGCCAGCAGTCCCGCTCGACCCGACAGGAGATTATACGAGCAGTACTTC
TRBV6-4,TRBJ2-3,few,TRBD2,CASSEGLATDTQYF,TGTGCCAGCAGTGAGGGACTAGCCACAGATACGCAGTATTTT
TRBV3-1/TRBV3-2,TRBJ1-2,few,TRBD1,CASSLQGAHGYTF,TGTGCCAGCAGCCTTCAGGGGGCTCATGGCTACACCTTC
TRBV5-1,TRBJ1-2,-,-,CASSTTGSGYGYTF,TGCGCCAGCAGCACTACAGGCTCAGGGTATGGCTACACCTTC
TRBV6-5,TRBJ1-2,-,-,CASSRSSEEGYGYTF,TGTGCCAGCAGCCGAAGCTCGGAAGAGGGTTATGGCTACACCTTC
TRBV3-1/TRBV3-2,TRBJ1-3,-,-,CASSQVWLSGNTIYF,TGTGCCAGCAGCCAAGTGTGGCTGTCTGGAAACACCATATATTTT
TRBV3-1/TRBV3-2,TRBJ2-5,-,-,CASSQVRETQYF,TGTGCCAGCAGCCAAGTCAGAGAGACCCAGTACTTC
TRBV6-5,TRBJ1-5,-,TRBD1,CASSRYRGGNQPQHF,TGTGCCAGCAGCCGTTACAGGGGTGGCAATCAGCCCCAGCATTTT
TRBV2,TRBJ2-7,-,TRBD1,CASSRDSHYEQYF,TGTGCCAGCAGCCGGGACAGCCACTACGAGCAGTACTTC
TRBV12-5,TRBJ2-5,-,TRBD2,CASGLVLAGEVKTQYF,TGTGCTAGTGGTTTGGTACTAGCGGGAGAGGTAAAGACCCAGTACTTC
TRBV5-6,TRBJ2-7,-,-,CASSFSQGDLYYEQYF,TGTGCCAGCAGCTTCTCCCAGGGGGACTTGTACTACGAGCAGTACTTC
TRBV5-1,TRBJ1-1,-,TRBD1,CASSLPTGFTEAFF,TGCGCCAGCAGCCTCCCGACAGGGTTCACTGAAGCTTTCTTT
TRBV11-2,TRBJ1-1,-,-,CASSLVRGKAEAFF,TGTGCCAGCAGCTTAGTTCGGGGGAAGGCTGAAGCTTTCTTT
TRBV7-7,TRBJ2-3,-,-,CASSLDPPGSESTDTQYF,TGTGCCAGCAGCTTAGATCCTCCGGGCAGTGAGAGCACAGATACGCAGTATTTT
TRBV5-1,TRBJ2-2,-,-,CASWGPNTGELFF,TGCGCCAGCTGGGGTCCTAACACCGGGGAGCTGTTTTTT
TRBV5-5,TRBJ2-7,-,TRBD1,CASSLQGTGDPYEQYF,TGTGCCAGCAGCTTACAAGGGACAGGGGACCCCTACGAGCAGTACTTC
TRBV14,TRBJ2-5,-,TRBD2,CASSQSWTSETQYF,TGTGCCAGCAGCCAATCCTGGACTAGTGAGACCCAGTACTTC
TRBV20-1,TRBJ1-2,once,-,CSAKTGYGYTF,TGCAGTGCTAAGACAGGCTATGGCTACACCTTC
TRBV5-6,TRBJ1-6,-,TRBD1,CASSRWTGTYSPLHF,TGTGCCAGCAGCAGATGGACAGGAACTTATTCACCCCTCCACTTT
TRBV6-4,TRBJ2-1,-,-,CASLDGGSNEQFF,TGTGCCAGCCTAGACGGAGGGTCCAATGAGCAGTTCTTC
TRBV2,TRBJ2-3,medium-sized,-,CASGLGGGPDTQYF,TGTGCCAGCGGGCTGGGTGGGGGTCCTGATACGCAGTATTTT
TRBV16,TRBJ1-2,once,-,CASSQSPGNYGYTF,TGTGCCAGCAGCCAATCCCCAGGGAACTATGGCTACACCTTC
TRBV29-1,TRBJ1-1,once,-,CSVLRQSEAFF,TGCAGCGTCTTGCGGCAGAGTGAAGCTTTCTTT
TRBV4-2,TRBJ1-2,-,-,CASSQESVSNYGYTF,TGTGCCAGCAGCCAAGAATCCGTTTCTAACTATGGCTACACCTTC
TRBV4-1,TRBJ2-7,-,TRBD1,CASSQPGQGTYEQYF,TGCGCCAGCAGCCAACCAGGACAGGGGACCTACGAGCAGTACTTC
TRBV12-3/TRBV12-4,TRBJ2-5,-,-,CASSLRGGETQYF,TGTGCCAGCAGTCTCAGGGGGGGAGAGACCCAGTACTTC
TRBV6-4,TRBJ2-3,once,-,CASSDSYRASDTQYF,TGTGCCAGCAGTGACTCTTACAGGGCCTCAGATACGCAGTATTTT
TRBV25-1,TRBJ1-4,-,-,CASSDRKRIGTGEKLFF,TGTGCCAGCAGTGACCGCAAGCGAATCGGGACGGGTGAAAAACTGTTTTTT
TRBV2,TRBJ2-5,-,TRBD2,CASRLAGHQETQYF,TGTGCCAGCAGACTAGCGGGGCACCAAGAGACCCAGTACTTC
TRBV3-1/TRBV3-2,TRBJ1-2,-,TRBD1,CASSSTTGKTYGYTF,TGTGCCAGCAGTTCGACGACAGGGAAAACTTATGGCTACACCTTC
TRBV5-1,TRBJ2-3,-,-,CASSLGTLTDTQYF,TGCGCCAGCAGCTTGGGGACTCTCACAGATACGCAGTATTTT
TRBV3-1/TRBV3-2,TRBJ2-1,-,TRBD2,CASSQVGLGGNEQFF,TGTGCCAGCAGCCAAGTGGGACTAGGGGGCAATGAGCAGTTCTTC
TRBV20-1,TRBJ2-3,-,-,CSARVDTQYF,TGCAGTGCTAGGGTTGATACGCAGTATTTT
TRBV5-1,TRBJ1-1,-,TRBD1,CASGRTGGSTEAFF,TGCGCCAGCGGCCGGACAGGGGGCAGTACTGAAGCTTTCTTT
TRBV7-6,TRBJ2-5,-,-,CASSLKGHFQTQYF,TGTGCCAGCAGCTTAAAGGGGCACTTCCAGACCCAGTACTTC
TRBV12-3/TRBV12-4,TRBJ1-2,once,-,CASSSTGIYGYTF,TGTGCCAGCAGCTCCACAGGAATCTATGGCTACACCTTC
TRBV18,TRBJ2-5,few,-,CASSPRPPGRETQYF,TGTGCCAGCTCACCCCGCCCCCCGGGCCGGGAGACCCAGTACTTC